This TCR beta chain was recovered during a study of cytomegalovirus exposure and HLA in healthy donors. PCR primers comprised 60 Vbeta and 13 Jbeta primers. Original data processing: Later work found around 72 million unique TCR beta chains, with some 11 million shared. Assay used: immunoSEQ multiplex PCR; TCRdb lists only in-frame clones, some missing. The DNA was the basis for D and trimming; V, J and clone size are from that table. The sample includes over 100,000 clones, 60% to 85% of them seen just once. Comments on this clone: Its antigen is as yet unknown.

CDR1 and CDR2 (germline): SGDLS, YYNGEE. Trimming took off 0 bases at V and 5 bases at J, with 14 bases between the two ends. This CDR3 contains 16 residues. Regarding the study as a whole: Donors were assumed by presence/absence analyses to have roughly uniform sequencing depth. Association of a missense DCLRE1C variant with TCR beta V- and J-gene trimming was reported in a later analysis. In vitro checks showed that a few CMV-associated chains really do target CMV antigens.

The source material was PBMCs. The receptor was derived from a woman aged 25 to 39 in good health and CMV-seropositive. The chain carries TRBV9 and TRBJ1-4, with D maybe TRBD1 (6 bases). As DNA, the CDR3 is TGTGCCAGCAGCGTAGATACAGGGTCAAGAAATGAAAAACTGTTTTTT. Translating gives CASSVDTGSRNEKLFF.